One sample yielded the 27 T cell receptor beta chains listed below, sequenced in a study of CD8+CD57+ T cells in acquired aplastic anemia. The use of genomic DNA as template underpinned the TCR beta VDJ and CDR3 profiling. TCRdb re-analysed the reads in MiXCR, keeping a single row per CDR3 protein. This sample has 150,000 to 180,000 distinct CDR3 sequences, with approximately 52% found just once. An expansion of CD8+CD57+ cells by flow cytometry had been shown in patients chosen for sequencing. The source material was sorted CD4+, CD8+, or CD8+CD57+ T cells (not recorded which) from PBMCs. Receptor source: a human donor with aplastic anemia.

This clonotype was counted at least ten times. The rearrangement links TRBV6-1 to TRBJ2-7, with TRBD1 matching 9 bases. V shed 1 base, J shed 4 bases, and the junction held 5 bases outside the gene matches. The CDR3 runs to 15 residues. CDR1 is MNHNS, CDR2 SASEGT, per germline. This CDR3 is CASSEDRGQMYEQYF. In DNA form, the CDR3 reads TGTGCCAGCAGTGAAGACAGGGGGCAAATGTACGAGCAGTACTTC.

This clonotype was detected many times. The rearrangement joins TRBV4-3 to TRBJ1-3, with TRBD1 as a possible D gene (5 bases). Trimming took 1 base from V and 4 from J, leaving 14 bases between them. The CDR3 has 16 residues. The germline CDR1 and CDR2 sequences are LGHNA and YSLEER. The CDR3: CASSQVPGTGGNTIYF. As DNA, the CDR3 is TGCGCCAGCAGCCAAGTACCCGGGACCGGAGGAAACACCATATATTTT.

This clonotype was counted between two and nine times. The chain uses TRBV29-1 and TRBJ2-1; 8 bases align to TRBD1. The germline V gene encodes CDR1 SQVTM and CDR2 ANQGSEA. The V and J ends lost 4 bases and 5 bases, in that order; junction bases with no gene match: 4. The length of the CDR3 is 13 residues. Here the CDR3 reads CSVGRTGNNEQFF. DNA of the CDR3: TGCAGCGTTGGGCGGACAGGGAACAATGAGCAGTTCTTC.

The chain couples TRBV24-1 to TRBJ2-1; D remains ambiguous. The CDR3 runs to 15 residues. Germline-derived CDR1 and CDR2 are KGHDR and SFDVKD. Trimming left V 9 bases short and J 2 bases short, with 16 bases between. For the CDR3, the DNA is TGTGCCACCGCCGAAGATAGCAAGACCTACAATGAGCAGTTCTTC. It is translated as CATAEDSKTYNEQFF.

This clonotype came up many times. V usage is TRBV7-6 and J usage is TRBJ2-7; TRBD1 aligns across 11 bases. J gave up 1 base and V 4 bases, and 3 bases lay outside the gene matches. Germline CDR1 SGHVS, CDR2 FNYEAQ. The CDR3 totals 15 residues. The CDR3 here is CASSSGTGGSYEQYF. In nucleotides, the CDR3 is TGTGCCAGCAGCTCCGGGACAGGGGGTTCCTACGAGCAGTACTTC.

This CDR3 is CATGSGGPVNTQYF. CDR3 DNA: TGTGCCACCGGATCGGGGGGGCCTGTGAATACGCAGTATTTT. The gene calls are TRBV24-1 and TRBJ2-3; 8 bases fit TRBD2. Germline V gene data show CDR1 as KGHDR and CDR2 as SFDVKD. V was pared by 9 bases and J by 7 bases, with 11 bases of the junction left unmatched. The CDR3 has 14 residues.

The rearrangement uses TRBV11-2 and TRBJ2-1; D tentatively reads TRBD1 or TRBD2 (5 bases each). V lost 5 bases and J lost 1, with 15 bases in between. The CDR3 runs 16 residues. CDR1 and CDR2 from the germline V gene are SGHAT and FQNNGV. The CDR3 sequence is CASSLSEGLSYNEQFF. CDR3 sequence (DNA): TGTGCCAGCAGCCTTAGTGAGGGGCTTTCCTACAATGAGCAGTTCTTC.

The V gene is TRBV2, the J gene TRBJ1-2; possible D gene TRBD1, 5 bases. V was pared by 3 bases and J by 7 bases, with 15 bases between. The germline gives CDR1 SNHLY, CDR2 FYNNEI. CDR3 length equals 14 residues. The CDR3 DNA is TGTGCCAGCAGTGACGCAGGGTGGCTTTCTGGCTACACCTTC. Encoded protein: CASSDAGWLSGYTF.

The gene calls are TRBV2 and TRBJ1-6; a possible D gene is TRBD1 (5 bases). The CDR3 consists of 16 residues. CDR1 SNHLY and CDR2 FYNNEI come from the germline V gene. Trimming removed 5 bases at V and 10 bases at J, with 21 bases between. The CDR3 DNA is TGTGCCAGCAGTTTAGGGACTGGGGGTGGTGTCTCACCCCTCCACTTT. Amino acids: CASSLGTGGGVSPLHF.

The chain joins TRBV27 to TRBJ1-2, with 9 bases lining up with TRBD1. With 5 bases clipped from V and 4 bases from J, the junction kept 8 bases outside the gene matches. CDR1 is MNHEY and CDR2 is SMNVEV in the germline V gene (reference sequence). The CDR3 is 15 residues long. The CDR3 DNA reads TGTGCCAGCAGTCCCCCGGGACAGGGACTCTATGGCTACACCTTC. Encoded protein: CASSPPGQGLYGYTF.

The CDR3 nucleotides read TGTGCCAGCAGCTTCAAGACCCGGCAGGCGGAGGAGCAGTACTTC. Encoded protein: CASSFKTRQAEEQYF. The chain uses TRBV5-6 and TRBJ2-7; D is unresolved. The CDR3 sequence is 15 residues long. The V end lost 2 bases, the J end lost 7 bases, and 19 bases lay between the germline ends. Germline V gene lookup returns CDR1 SGHDT and CDR2 YYEEEE.

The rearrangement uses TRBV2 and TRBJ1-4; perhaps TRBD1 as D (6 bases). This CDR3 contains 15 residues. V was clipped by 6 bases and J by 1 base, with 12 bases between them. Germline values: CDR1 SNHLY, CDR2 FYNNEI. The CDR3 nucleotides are TGTGCCAGCAGGACAGGAAAACGAACTAATGAAAAACTGTTTTTT. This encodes CASRTGKRTNEKLFF.

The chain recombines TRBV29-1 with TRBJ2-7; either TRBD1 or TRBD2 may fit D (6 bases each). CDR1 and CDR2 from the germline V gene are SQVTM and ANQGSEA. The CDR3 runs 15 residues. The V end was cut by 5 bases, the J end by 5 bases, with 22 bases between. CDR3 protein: CSVKGGSPRAHEQYF. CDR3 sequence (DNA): TGCAGCGTTAAGGGGGGCTCTCCCAGGGCCCACGAGCAGTACTTC.

The CDR3 sequence is CATSFGLGTEAFF. DNA of the CDR3: TGTGCCACCAGTTTTGGTCTGGGCACTGAAGCTTTCTTT. The chain combines TRBV24-1 with TRBJ1-1; no clear D. Germline values: CDR1 KGHDR, CDR2 SFDVKD. CDR3 length: 13 amino acids. With 6 bases removed from V and 4 bases from J, the gap between germline ends came to 11 bases.

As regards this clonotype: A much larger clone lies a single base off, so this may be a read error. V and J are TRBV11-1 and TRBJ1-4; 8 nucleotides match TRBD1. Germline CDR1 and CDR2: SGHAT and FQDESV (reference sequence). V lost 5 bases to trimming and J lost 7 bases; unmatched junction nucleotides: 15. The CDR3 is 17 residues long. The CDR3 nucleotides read TGTGCCAGCAGCCCCCATACCCGGACAGGGTGTAGTGAAAAACTGTTTTTT. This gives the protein CASSPHTRTGCSEKLFF.

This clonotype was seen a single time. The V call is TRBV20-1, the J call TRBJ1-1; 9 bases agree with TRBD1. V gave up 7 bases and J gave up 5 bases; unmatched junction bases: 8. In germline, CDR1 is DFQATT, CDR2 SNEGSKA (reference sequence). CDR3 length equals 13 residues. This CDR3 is CSDWGQGKTEAFF. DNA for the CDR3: TGCAGTGATTGGGGACAGGGTAAGACTGAAGCTTTCTTT.

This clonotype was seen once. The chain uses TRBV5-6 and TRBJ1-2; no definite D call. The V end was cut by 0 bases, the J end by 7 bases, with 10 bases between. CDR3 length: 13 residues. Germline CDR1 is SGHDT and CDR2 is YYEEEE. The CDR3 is CASSLDPGFGYTF. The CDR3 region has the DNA TGTGCCAGCAGCTTGGATCCCGGGTTTGGCTACACCTTC.

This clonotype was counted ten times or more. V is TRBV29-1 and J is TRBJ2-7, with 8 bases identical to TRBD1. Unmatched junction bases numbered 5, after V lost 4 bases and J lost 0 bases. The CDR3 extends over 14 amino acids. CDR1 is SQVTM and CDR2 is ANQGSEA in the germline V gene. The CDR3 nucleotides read TGCAGCGTTGTTGAGACAGGGGCCTCCTACGAGCAGTACTTC. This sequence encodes CSVVETGASYEQYF.

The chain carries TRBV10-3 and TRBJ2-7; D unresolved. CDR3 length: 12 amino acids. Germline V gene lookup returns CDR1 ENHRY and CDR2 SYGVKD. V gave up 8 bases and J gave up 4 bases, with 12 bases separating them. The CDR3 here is CAIASQGYEQYF. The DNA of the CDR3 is TGTGCCATCGCTTCACAAGGATACGAGCAGTACTTC.

Written as DNA, the CDR3 is TGCGCCAGCAGCTCGGGGGGTCGCAACACAGATACGCAGTATTTT. It encodes CASSSGGRNTDTQYF. V usage is TRBV5-1 and J usage is TRBJ2-3; 7 bases map to TRBD2. The junction had 6 bases not matched to a gene; V was cut back by 3 bases and J by 2 bases. CDR1 is SGHRS, CDR2 YFSETQ, per germline. This CDR3 has 15 residues.

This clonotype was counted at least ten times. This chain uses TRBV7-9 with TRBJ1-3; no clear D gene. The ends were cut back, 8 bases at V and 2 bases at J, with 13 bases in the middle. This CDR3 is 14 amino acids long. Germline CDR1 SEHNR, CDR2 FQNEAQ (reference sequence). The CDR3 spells CASSQGTAGNTIYF. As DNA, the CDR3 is TGTGCCAGCTCTCAAGGAACGGCTGGAAACACCATATATTTT.

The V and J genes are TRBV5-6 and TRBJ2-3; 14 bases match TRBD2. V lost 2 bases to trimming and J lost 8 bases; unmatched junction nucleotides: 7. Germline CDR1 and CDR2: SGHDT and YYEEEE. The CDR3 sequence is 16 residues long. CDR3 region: CASSFRTSGGLGTQYF. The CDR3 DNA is TGTGCCAGCAGCTTTCGGACTAGCGGGGGGTTGGGTACGCAGTATTTT. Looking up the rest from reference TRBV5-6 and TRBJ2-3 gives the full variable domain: DAGVTQSPTHLIKTRGQQVTLRCSPKSGHDTVSWYQQALGQGPQFIFQYYEEEERQRGNFPDRFSGHQFPNYSSELNVNALLLGDSALYLCASSFRTSGGLGTQYFGPGTRLTVL.

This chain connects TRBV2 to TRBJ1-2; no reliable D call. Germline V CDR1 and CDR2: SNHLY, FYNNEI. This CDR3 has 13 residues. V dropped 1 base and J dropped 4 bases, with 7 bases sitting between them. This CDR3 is CASSEGRIYGYTF. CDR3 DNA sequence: TGTGCCAGCAGTGAAGGTCGGATCTATGGCTACACCTTC.

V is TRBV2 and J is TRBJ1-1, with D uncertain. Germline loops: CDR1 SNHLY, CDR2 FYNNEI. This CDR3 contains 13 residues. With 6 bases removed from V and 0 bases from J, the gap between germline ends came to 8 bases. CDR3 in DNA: TGTGCCAGCAGCACGGATTTGAACACTGAAGCTTTCTTT. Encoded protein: CASSTDLNTEAFF.

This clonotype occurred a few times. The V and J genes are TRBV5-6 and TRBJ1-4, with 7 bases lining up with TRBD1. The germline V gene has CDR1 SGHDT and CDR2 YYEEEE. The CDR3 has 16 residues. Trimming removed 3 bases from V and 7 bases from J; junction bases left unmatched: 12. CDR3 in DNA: TGTGCCAGCAGCTCAACACTCGGGACAGCAACTGAAAAACTGTTTTTT. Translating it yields CASSSTLGTATEKLFF.

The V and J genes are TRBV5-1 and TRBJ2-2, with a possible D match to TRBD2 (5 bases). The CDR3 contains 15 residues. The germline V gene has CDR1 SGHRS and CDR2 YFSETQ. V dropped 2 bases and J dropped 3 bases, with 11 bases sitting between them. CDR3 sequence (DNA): TGCGCCAGCAGCTTTGAGGGCCCTCACACCGGGGAGCTGTTTTTT. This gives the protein CASSFEGPHTGELFF.

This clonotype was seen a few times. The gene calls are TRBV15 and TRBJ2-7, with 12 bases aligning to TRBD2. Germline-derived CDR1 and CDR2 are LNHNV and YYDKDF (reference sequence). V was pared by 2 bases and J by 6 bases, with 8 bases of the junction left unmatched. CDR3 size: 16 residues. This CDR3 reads CATSRLTSGRTGEQYF. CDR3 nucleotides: TGTGCCACCAGCAGACTGACTAGCGGGAGAACGGGCGAGCAGTACTTC.